This passage covers 22 T cell receptor beta chains from one sample sequenced in a study of vaccination effects on CD4 cells after COVID-19. Profiled with immunoSEQ multiplex PCR; TCRdb holds only in-frame clones, not every one. In the table there are around 25,000 clones, approximately 80% of which are singletons. Antigen-specific CD4+ T cell clonotypes were called by their expansion after viral peptide-pool culture in ViraFEST. Investigators separated out CD4+ T cells once 10 days of culture had passed. Subjects were given two BNT162b2 or mRNA-1273 vaccine doses. No antigen has been identified for these receptors. Sequences were derived from CD4+ T cells from PBMCs cultured with SARS-CoV-2 spike peptides, sampled after COVID-19 vaccination. The source of these receptors is a human donor who received a COVID-19 vaccine. Some clones in this sample may be carry-over from other donors' samples.

DNA of the CDR3: TGTGCCAGCAGTTACTCGGATCAGGGAGGGGGAGAAAAACTGTTTTTT. It codes for CASSYSDQGGGEKLFF. This rearrangement joins TRBV6-5 to TRBJ1-4, with D possibly matching TRBD1 (6 bases). The CDR3 sequence is 16 residues long. V dropped 0 bases and J dropped 8 bases, with 16 bases sitting between them. The germline gives CDR1 MNHEY, CDR2 SVGAGI.

This clone was seen only a few times. DNA of the CDR3: TGCAGCGGCCTATTTCTCAATCAGCCCCAGCATTTT. As protein: CSGLFLNQPQHF. The V gene is TRBV29-1, the J gene TRBJ1-5; D gene ambiguous. This CDR3 region has 12 residues. The V and J ends lost 7 bases and 3 bases respectively, with 10 bases between them. CDR1 is SQVTM, CDR2 ANQGSEA, per germline. Full variable domain (remainder filled in from reference TRBV29-1 and TRBJ1-5): SAVISQKPSRDICQRGTSLTIQCQVDSQVTMMFWYRQQPGQSLTLIATANQGSEATYESGFVIDKFPISRPNLTFSTLTVSNMSPEDSSIYLCSGLFLNQPQHFGDGTRLSIL.

The V call is TRBV7-2, the J call TRBJ1-5; unclear D gene. Trimming removed 7 bases from V and 11 bases from J, with 21 bases in between. CDR3 length: 14 residues. The germline V gene has CDR1 SGHTA and CDR2 FQGNSA. The CDR3 reads CASTHGQEQSAQHF. The CDR3 DNA sequence: TGTGCCAGCACACACGGCCAGGAGCAATCAGCCCAGCATTTT.

This rearrangement joins TRBV3-1 (or the pseudogene TRBV3-2) to TRBJ2-4; D uncertain. This CDR3 is 14 amino acids long. CDR1 is LGHDT, CDR2 YNNKEL, per germline (reference sequence). Deletions cut 5 bases from V and 0 bases from J, with 8 bases between. CDR3 DNA: TGTGCCAGCAGCTTACAGCTAGCCAAAAACATTCAGTACTTC. This sequence encodes CASSLQLAKNIQYF.

The rearrangement uses TRBV3-1 (or the pseudogene TRBV3-2) and TRBJ1-2; D is ambiguous. The CDR3 consists of 13 residues. V was clipped by 4 bases and J by 4 bases, with 10 bases between them. Germline assignment: CDR1 LGHDT and CDR2 YNNKEL (reference sequence). CDR3 DNA sequence: TGTGCCAGCAGCCGCGAGGGCGGCTATGGCTACACCTTC. It translates to CASSREGGYGYTF.

The V call is TRBV29-1, the J call TRBJ2-6; D is unresolved. Trimming pared 0 bases from V and 5 bases from J, leaving 8 bases between. Germline V CDR1 and CDR2: SQVTM, ANQGSEA. The CDR3 runs 14 residues. This chain's CDR3 is CSVEDEAWANVLTF. The CDR3 nucleotides are TGCAGCGTTGAAGATGAAGCATGGGCCAACGTCCTGACTTTC.

This clone appeared once. The chain has TRBV11-2 and TRBJ1-1; 7 nucleotides align to TRBD1. The CDR3 runs 14 residues. V was clipped by 6 bases and J by 5 bases; unmatched bases: 9. Germline CDR1 and CDR2: SGHAT and FQNNGV. The CDR3 region is CASRPTGVRTEAFF. In DNA, the CDR3 is TGTGCCAGCAGACCTACAGGGGTACGGACTGAAGCTTTCTTT.

The chain carries TRBV6-6 and TRBJ2-2; either TRBD1 or TRBD2 may supply D (5 bases each). Per the germline V gene, CDR1 is MNHNY and CDR2 is SVGAGI (reference sequence). V gave up 6 bases and J gave up 0 bases, with 11 bases separating them. The CDR3 is 15 amino acids. CDR3 in DNA: TGTGCCAGCAGAAGGGACGGTGCGAACACCGGGGAGCTGTTTTTT. Its protein product is CASRRDGANTGELFF.

The J gene is TRBJ2-5, the V gene TRBV9, with D perhaps TRBD2 (7 bases). The germline V gene encodes CDR1 SGDLS and CDR2 YYNGEE. The CDR3 is 14 residues long. Trimming shortened V by 2 bases and J by 5 bases, and 13 bases separated the two germline ends. The CDR3 loop is CASSVGGLWETQYF. CDR3 DNA sequence: TGTGCCAGCAGCGTGGGGGGGCTCTGGGAGACCCAGTACTTC.

This clone was counted between two and nine times. The J gene is TRBJ1-1, the V gene TRBV12-3 or TRBV12-4; 9 positions match TRBD1. J was trimmed by 6 bases and V by 6 bases; bases with no gene match: 5. The CDR3 contains 13 residues. CDR3 sequence (DNA): TGTGCCAGCAGCAACAGGGGGCAACCTGAAGCTTTCTTT. Translation: CASSNRGQPEAFF.

The chain employs TRBV18 and TRBJ1-2; D is ambiguous. This CDR3 region has 14 residues. V was cut by 3 bases and J by 5 bases, with 13 bases left in between. Germline CDR1 KGHSH, CDR2 LQKENI. The CDR3 loop reads CASSPPARWYGYTF. The CDR3 DNA reads TGTGCCAGCTCACCCCCAGCCCGGTGGTATGGCTACACCTTC. Together with reference TRBV18 and TRBJ1-2, the CDR3 gives the full variable domain: NAGVMQNPRHLVRRRGQEARLRCSPMKGHSHVYWYRQLPEEGLKFMVYLQKENIIDESGMPKERFSAEFPKEGPSILRIQQVVRGDSAAYFCASSPPARWYGYTFGSGTRLTVV.

The V and J genes are TRBV3-1 (or the pseudogene TRBV3-2) and TRBJ1-6; the D gene is possibly TRBD1 (6 bases). V was clipped by 4 bases and J by 5 bases, with 9 bases between them. CDR3 length: 14 amino acids. In germline, CDR1 is LGHDT, CDR2 YNNKEL (reference sequence). The CDR3 region has the DNA TGTGCCAGCAGCCTTAGGGGGAATAATTCACCCCTCCACTTT. Amino acid sequence: CASSLRGNNSPLHF.

This clone has only a few counts. V is TRBV18 and J is TRBJ2-5, with 8 bases lining up with TRBD2. With V trimmed by 3 bases and J by 9 bases, 12 bases remained unmatched. The CDR3 loop spans 15 amino acids. From germline, CDR1 is KGHSH and CDR2 LQKENI. CDR3 coding DNA: TGTGCCAGCTCACCCGGGGGGGCGTTAAGAGAAGCCCAGTACTTC. The encoded protein is CASSPGGALREAQYF.

The chain has TRBV5-1 and TRBJ2-7, with D hard to call. CDR3 length: 14 amino acids. V was cut by 0 bases and J by 6 bases, with 13 bases left in between. CDR1 is SGHRS, CDR2 YFSETQ, per germline. The CDR3 bases are TGCGCCAGCAGCTTGGCCGTCGACCCCATCGAGCAGTACTTC. It translates to CASSLAVDPIEQYF. Drawing the rest from reference TRBV5-1 and TRBJ2-7, the complete variable domain is KAGVTQTPRYLIKTRGQQVTLSCSPISGHRSVSWYQQTPGQGLQFLFEYFSETQRNKGNFPGRFSGRQFSNSRSEMNVSTLELGDSALYLCASSLAVDPIEQYFGPGTRLTVT.

The chain has TRBV9 and TRBJ2-3; TRBD2 might be the D (5 bases). With 4 bases removed from V and 0 bases from J, the gap between germline ends came to 12 bases. CDR3 length: 15 amino acids. Per the germline V gene, CDR1 is SGDLS and CDR2 is YYNGEE. CDR3 nucleotides: TGTGCCAGCAGCTCCCGGAGGACTAGCACAGATACGCAGTATTTT. This encodes CASSSRRTSTDTQYF.

The DNA of the CDR3 is TGTGCCAGCAGCCGAGGAGGTGGGCTTCCTAATGAAAAACTGTTTTTT. It codes for CASSRGGGLPNEKLFF. The chain carries TRBV3-1 (or the pseudogene TRBV3-2) and TRBJ1-4; D gene unclear. This CDR3 contains 16 residues. Trimming took 4 bases from V and 3 from J, leaving 15 bases between them. Germline lookup yields CDR1 LGHDT and CDR2 YNNKEL (reference sequence).

The chain employs TRBV5-1 and TRBJ1-4; D gene uncertain. Germline CDR1 is SGHRS and CDR2 is YFSETQ. The V end lost 3 bases, the J end lost 0 bases, and 6 bases lay between the germline ends. The CDR3 extends over 14 amino acids. CDR3 bases: TGCGCCAGCAGCTCCGGGGCAACTAATGAAAAACTGTTTTTT. It encodes CASSSGATNEKLFF.

V usage is TRBV18 and J usage is TRBJ2-6; 11 bases line up with TRBD1. The CDR3 length is 17 residues. With 4 bases clipped from V and 1 base from J, the junction kept 3 bases outside the gene matches. Germline assignment: CDR1 KGHSH and CDR2 LQKENI. This chain's CDR3 is CASSRTGGSSGANVLTF. CDR3 DNA sequence: TGTGCCAGCTCACGGACAGGGGGCAGTTCTGGGGCCAACGTCCTGACTTTC.

This chain joins TRBV6-1 and TRBJ1-2, with TRBD1 matching 7 bases. The V segment lost 3 bases and the J segment 10 bases; nucleotides outside the gene matches: 11. This CDR3 region has 14 residues. CDR1 and CDR2 (germline): MNHNS, SASEGT. The CDR3 sequence is CASSDHRRGLVYTF. The CDR3 region has the DNA TGTGCCAGCAGTGATCACAGGAGGGGGCTGGTCTACACCTTC.

The chain is built from TRBV12-3 or TRBV12-4 and TRBJ1-2; 9 nucleotides align to TRBD1. The V segment lost 6 bases and the J segment 7 bases; nucleotides outside the gene matches: 6. The CDR3 extends over 13 amino acids. CDR3 in amino acids: CASSPQGARGYTF. DNA of the CDR3: TGTGCCAGCAGCCCACAGGGGGCGCGTGGCTACACCTTC.

The V call is TRBV6-1, the J call TRBJ2-7; tentative D call: TRBD1 (5 bases). Looked up from germline, CDR1 is MNHNS and CDR2 is SASEGT. This CDR3 is 17 amino acids long. Trimming removed 1 base from V and 0 bases from J, with 16 bases in between. The CDR3 sequence is CASSEGGWAGYSYEQYV. The CDR3 bases are TGTGCCAGCAGTGAAGGGGGTTGGGCAGGGTACTCCTACGAGCAGTACGTC.

The chain joins TRBV5-6 to TRBJ2-7; no definite D call. The CDR3 covers 15 residues. The germline V gene encodes CDR1 SGHDT and CDR2 YYEEEE. V lost 1 base, J lost 3 bases, and 14 bases lay in between. CDR3 DNA sequence: TGTGCCAGCAGCTTGTTGGGCGAAGTGAGCTACGAGCAGTACGTC. It encodes CASSLLGEVSYEQYV.